The 22 T cell receptor beta chains given below trace back to one sample, sequenced in a study of blood T cell repertoires in COVID-19. Assay used: immunoSEQ multiplex PCR; TCRdb lists only in-frame clones, some missing. The sample lists around 250,000 clones; roughly 85% were seen once. Sequenced material: PBMCs or T cells enriched from blood (not recorded which). The receptor set was obtained from a woman aged 50 to 60 who had been exposed to COVID-19.

V and J are TRBV18 and TRBJ2-7; TRBD1 matches at 7 bases. The germline V gene encodes CDR1 KGHSH and CDR2 LQKENI. V lost 4 bases, J lost 2 bases, and 8 bases stayed unmatched. The CDR3 runs 15 residues. The CDR3 sequence: CASSLTGTETYEQYF. CDR3 bases: TGTGCCAGCTCACTTACCGGGACAGAAACCTACGAGCAGTACTTC.

The chain couples TRBV9 to TRBJ2-2; 7 positions agree with TRBD2. Germline V CDR1 and CDR2: SGDLS, YYNGEE. V was pared by 3 bases and J by 6 bases, with 8 bases of the junction left unmatched. The CDR3 is 15 residues long. Here the CDR3 reads CASSGERGWAGELFF. CDR3 bases: TGTGCCAGCAGCGGTGAGCGGGGTTGGGCCGGGGAGCTGTTTTTT.

The table lists this clone with a few counts. The gene calls are TRBV2 and TRBJ1-2; possible D gene TRBD1, 5 bases. In germline, CDR1 is SNHLY, CDR2 FYNNEI. This CDR3 is built from 15 residues. V lost 0 bases and J lost 2, with 10 bases in between. CDR3: CASSEARTRNYGYTF. In DNA, the CDR3 is TGTGCCAGCAGTGAAGCCCGGACAAGAAACTATGGCTACACCTTC.

This chain connects TRBV5-8 to TRBJ2-2; 10 positions match TRBD1. CDR1 and CDR2 from the germline V gene are SGHTS and YDEGEE. The V gene end was trimmed by 4 bases and the J gene end by 5 bases; junction bases not matched to a gene: 11. This CDR3 comprises 17 residues. The CDR3, as DNA: TGTGCCAGCAGCCCCCAGCCGGGACAGGGGTTGACCGGGGAGCTGTTTTTT. Its protein product is CASSPQPGQGLTGELFF.

V is TRBV5-6 and J is TRBJ2-5, with a weak D call TRBD2 (7 bases). Germline V CDR1 and CDR2: SGHDT, YYEEEE. The CDR3 covers 14 residues. Trimming removed 2 bases at V and 5 bases at J, with 13 bases between. This CDR3 reads CASSFWGGRETQYF. The CDR3 DNA is TGTGCCAGCAGCTTCTGGGGGGGCCGCGAGACCCAGTACTTC. The full variable domain, in which reference TRBV5-6 and TRBJ2-5 provide the parts outside the CDR3, is DAGVTQSPTHLIKTRGQQVTLRCSPKSGHDTVSWYQQALGQGPQFIFQYYEEEERQRGNFPDRFSGHQFPNYSSELNVNALLLGDSALYLCASSFWGGRETQYFGPGTRLLVL.

J is TRBJ2-7 and V is TRBV7-8, with D maybe TRBD2 (5 bases). CDR3 length equals 13 residues. Trimming pared 5 bases from V and 4 bases from J, leaving 12 bases between. Germline-derived CDR1 and CDR2 are SGHVS and FQNEAQ. The chain's CDR3 is CASSPSQNYEQYF. For the CDR3, the DNA is TGTGCCAGCAGCCCTAGCCAAAATTACGAGCAGTACTTC. Looking up the rest from reference TRBV7-8 and TRBJ2-7 gives the full variable domain: GAGVSQSPRYKVAKRGQDVALRCDPISGHVSLFWYQQALGQGPEFLTYFQNEAQLDKSGLPSDRFFAERPEGSVSTLKIQRTQQEDSAVYLCASSPSQNYEQYFGPGTRLTVT.

This sequence joins TRBV28 and TRBJ1-4; D is possibly TRBD1 (5 bases). The CDR3 length is 13 residues. Germline V CDR1 and CDR2: MDHEN, SYDVKM. V gave up 7 bases and J gave up 8 bases, with 14 bases separating them. The CDR3 region is CASTGGGGEKLFF. The CDR3 nucleotides read TGTGCCAGCACCGGCGGGGGGGGAGAAAAACTGTTTTTT. The variable domain in full, with the rest retrieved from reference TRBV28 and TRBJ1-4, is DVKVTQSSRYLVKRTGEKVFLECVQDMDHENMFWYRQDPGLGLRLIYFSYDVKMKEKGDIPEGYSVSREKKERFSLILESASTNQTSMYLCASTGGGGEKLFFGSGTQLSVL.

The chain uses TRBV7-2 and TRBJ2-1; D possibly corresponds to TRBD1 (6 bases). CDR3 size: 15 residues. Germline-derived CDR1 and CDR2 are SGHTA and FQGNSA. V lost 0 bases and J lost 9, with 15 bases in between. Written as DNA, the CDR3 is TGTGCCAGCAGCTTAGCGAGGGGGATCCGCGGTGAGCAGTTCTTC. Protein sequence: CASSLARGIRGEQFF.

V usage is TRBV5-1 and J usage is TRBJ1-6, with D uncertain. Looked up from germline, CDR1 is SGHRS and CDR2 is YFSETQ. The germline V and J ends were trimmed by 0 bases and 7 bases, with 8 bases remaining between them. This CDR3 has 14 residues. The CDR3 sequence is CASSLGLRNSPLHF. CDR3 nucleotides: TGCGCCAGCAGCTTGGGACTGCGGAATTCACCCCTCCACTTT.

The DNA for the CDR3 is TGCGCCAGCAGCTTGGAGGGGGCCGAAGAGACCCAGTACTTC. Protein product: CASSLEGAEETQYF. The rearrangement links TRBV5-1 to TRBJ2-5; 7 bases agree with TRBD1. This CDR3 is built from 14 residues. Trimming at V came to 0 bases and at J to 3 bases, leaving 2 bases not matched to a gene. Germline V CDR1 and CDR2: SGHRS, YFSETQ.

This chain uses TRBV9 with TRBJ2-7; 7 nucleotides line up with TRBD1. The junction had 10 bases not matched to a gene; V was cut back by 0 bases and J by 4 bases. This CDR3 comprises 16 residues. Germline CDR1 is SGDLS and CDR2 is YYNGEE. The CDR3 DNA reads as TGTGCCAGCAGCGTAGGTGTACAGGGGTCGGATTACGAGCAGTACTTC. Protein sequence: CASSVGVQGSDYEQYF. Looking up the rest from reference TRBV9 and TRBJ2-7 gives the full variable domain: DSGVTQTPKHLITATGQRVTLRCSPRSGDLSVYWYQQSLDQGLQFLIQYYNGEERAKGNILERFSAQQFPDLHSELNLSSLELGDSALYFCASSVGVQGSDYEQYFGPGTRLTVT.

This clone was found once. The V gene is TRBV2, the J gene TRBJ1-2; D unclear. The germline gives CDR1 SNHLY, CDR2 FYNNEI. The CDR3 is made up of 15 amino acids. Between the trimmed V and J ends, which lost 6 bases and 2 bases, there was a span of 16 bases. The CDR3 DNA sequence: TGTGCCAGCAGCTCGGCCCGGAGCGTCAACTATGGCTACACCTTC. Its protein is CASSSARSVNYGYTF.

This clone was counted once. The chain is built from TRBV7-9 and TRBJ1-1; no firm D call. Germline V gives CDR1 SEHNR, CDR2 FQNEAQ (reference sequence). The CDR3 consists of 13 residues. V was pared by 5 bases and J by 6 bases, with 13 bases between. This CDR3 reads CASSREVTPEAFF. CDR3 nucleotide sequence: TGTGCCAGCAGCCGGGAGGTCACACCTGAAGCTTTCTTT.

This rearrangement joins TRBV3-1 (or the pseudogene TRBV3-2) to TRBJ1-1; the D is unclear. V lost 1 base to trimming and J lost 6 bases, with 9 bases between them. This CDR3 contains 13 residues. Germline CDR1 is LGHDT and CDR2 is YNNKEL (reference sequence). CDR3 nucleotide sequence: TGTGCCAGCAGCCAAGGGTGGCAGGCTGAAGCTTTCTTT. This codes for CASSQGWQAEAFF.

The chain is built from TRBV2 and TRBJ1-1; 8 bases line up with TRBD1. This CDR3 has 14 amino acids. Looked up from germline, CDR1 is SNHLY and CDR2 is FYNNEI. After removal of 7 bases from V and 6 bases from J, the junction contained 10 bases not matched to a gene. The CDR3: CASKDRGWFSEAFF. DNA for the CDR3: TGTGCCAGCAAAGACAGGGGATGGTTCTCTGAAGCTTTCTTT.

This chain connects TRBV20-1 to TRBJ1-2; D is uncertain. The V gene lost 3 bases and the J gene lost 1 base, with 9 bases spanning the gap. The CDR3 has 13 amino acids. The germline CDR1 and CDR2 sequences are DFQATT and SNEGSKA (reference sequence). CDR3 loop: CSASVGFNYGYTF. CDR3 nucleotides: TGCAGTGCTAGTGTCGGTTTTAACTATGGCTACACCTTC.

This rearrangement joins TRBV5-1 to TRBJ2-2; TRBD1 matches at 9 bases. Per the germline V gene, CDR1 is SGHRS and CDR2 is YFSETQ. The CDR3 is 18 amino acids. The V gene end was trimmed by 4 bases and the J gene end by 3 bases; junction bases not matched to a gene: 13. The CDR3: CASSKYRGQVEDTGELFF. CDR3 DNA sequence: TGCGCCAGCAGCAAGTACAGGGGGCAAGTGGAGGACACCGGGGAGCTGTTTTTT.

CDR3 sequence reads: CATSGPGPSGNTIYF. In DNA form, the CDR3 reads TGTGCCACCAGTGGCCCAGGGCCCTCTGGAAACACCATATATTTT. The chain is built from TRBV24-1 and TRBJ1-3; D possibly corresponds to TRBD1 (5 bases). The CDR3 loop spans 15 amino acids. V was shortened by 5 bases and J by 0 bases, with 10 bases between the two germline ends. CDR1 is KGHDR, CDR2 SFDVKD, per germline.

V gene TRBV6-2 or TRBV6-3 combines with J gene TRBJ2-5; D uncertain. From germline, CDR1 is MNHEY and CDR2 SVGEGT. Deletions cut 4 bases from V and 7 bases from J, with 7 bases between. This CDR3 has 11 residues. CDR3 bases: TGTGCCAGCAGTTCGTCAGTGACCCAGTACTTC. Protein: CASSSSVTQYF.

The chain employs TRBV19 and TRBJ1-5, with D possibly TRBD1 on 6 matching bases. Deletions cut 3 bases from V and 0 bases from J, with 15 bases between. CDR1 is LNHDA, CDR2 SQIVND, per germline (reference sequence). The CDR3 runs 17 residues. CDR3 loop: CASSIMASGVSNQPQHF. The CDR3 nucleotides read TGTGCCAGTAGTATCATGGCGTCAGGGGTTAGCAATCAGCCCCAGCATTTT. Combining the CDR3 with reference TRBV19 and TRBJ1-5 gives the whole variable domain DGGITQSPKYLFRKEGQNVTLSCEQNLNHDAMYWYRQDPGQGLRLIYYSQIVNDFQKGDIAEGYSVSREKKESFPLTVTSAQKNPTAFYLCASSIMASGVSNQPQHFGDGTRLSIL.

The chain couples TRBV12-3 or TRBV12-4 to TRBJ1-1; 7 nucleotides line up with TRBD1. The CDR3 is made up of 13 amino acids. V lost 6 bases to trimming and J lost 1 base; unmatched junction nucleotides: 2. The CDR3 sequence is CASRGTENTEAFF. Written as DNA, the CDR3 is TGTGCCAGCAGGGGGACAGAGAACACTGAAGCTTTCTTT.

This rearrangement joins TRBV12-3 or TRBV12-4 to TRBJ1-1; D is unresolved. The V and J ends lost 7 bases and 5 bases respectively, with 14 bases between them. This CDR3 spans 13 amino acids. CDR3 nucleotides: TGTGCCAGCACACAAGCGCGGGGAACTGAAGCTTTCTTT. Translating gives CASTQARGTEAFF.